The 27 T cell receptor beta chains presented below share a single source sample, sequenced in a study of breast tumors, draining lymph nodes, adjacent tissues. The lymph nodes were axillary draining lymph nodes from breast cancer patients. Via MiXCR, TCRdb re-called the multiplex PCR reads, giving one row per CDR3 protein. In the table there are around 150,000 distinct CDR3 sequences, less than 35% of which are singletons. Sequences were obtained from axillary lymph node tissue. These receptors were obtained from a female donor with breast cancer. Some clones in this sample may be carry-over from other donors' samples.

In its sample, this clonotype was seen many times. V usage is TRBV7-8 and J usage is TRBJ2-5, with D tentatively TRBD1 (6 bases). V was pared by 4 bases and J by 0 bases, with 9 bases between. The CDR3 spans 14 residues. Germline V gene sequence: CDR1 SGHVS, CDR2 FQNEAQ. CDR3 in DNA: TGTGCCAGCAGCTACAGGGTGTACCAAGAGACCCAGTACTTC. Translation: CASSYRVYQETQYF. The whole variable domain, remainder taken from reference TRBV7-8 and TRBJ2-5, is GAGVSQSPRYKVAKRGQDVALRCDPISGHVSLFWYQQALGQGPEFLTYFQNEAQLDKSGLPSDRFFAERPEGSVSTLKIQRTQQEDSAVYLCASSYRVYQETQYFGPGTRLLVL.

CDR3 coding DNA: TGTGCCGCCCGGGACGGTCGTTTCGGTGAGCAGTTCTTC. Amino acid sequence: CAARDGRFGEQFF. This chain connects TRBV27 to TRBJ2-1; possibly TRBD1 or TRBD2 for D (5 bases each). The CDR3 is 13 amino acids. The V end was cut by 11 bases, the J end by 9 bases, with 20 bases between. CDR1 is MNHEY and CDR2 is SMNVEV in the germline V gene (reference sequence).

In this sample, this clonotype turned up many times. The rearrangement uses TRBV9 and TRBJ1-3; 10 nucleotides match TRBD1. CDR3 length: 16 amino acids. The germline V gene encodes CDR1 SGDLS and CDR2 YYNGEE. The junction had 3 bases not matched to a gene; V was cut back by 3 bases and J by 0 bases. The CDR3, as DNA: TGTGCCAGCAGCGGGGGACAGGGGACCTCTGGAAACACCATATATTTT. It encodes CASSGGQGTSGNTIYF.

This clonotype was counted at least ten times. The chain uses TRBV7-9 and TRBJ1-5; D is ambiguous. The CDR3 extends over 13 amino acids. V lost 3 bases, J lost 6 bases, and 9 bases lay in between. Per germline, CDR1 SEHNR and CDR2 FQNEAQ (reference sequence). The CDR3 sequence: CASSFRSAQPQHF. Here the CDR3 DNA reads TGTGCCAGCAGCTTTAGGTCTGCTCAGCCCCAGCATTTT.

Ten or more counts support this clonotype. CDR3 sequence: CSARGSGRYNEQFF. DNA of the CDR3: TGCAGTGCTAGGGGCAGCGGAAGGTACAATGAGCAGTTCTTC. The rearrangement links TRBV20-1 to TRBJ2-1; a possible D gene is TRBD2 (5 bases). V lost 3 bases to trimming and J lost 4 bases, with 13 bases between them. Per germline, CDR1 DFQATT and CDR2 SNEGSKA (reference sequence). The CDR3 has 14 residues.

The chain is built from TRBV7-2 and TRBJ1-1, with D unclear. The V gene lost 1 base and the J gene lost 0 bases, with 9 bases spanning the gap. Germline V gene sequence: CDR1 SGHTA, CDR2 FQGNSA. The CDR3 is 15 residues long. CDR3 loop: CASSLGSGLNTEAFF. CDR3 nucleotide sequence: TGTGCCAGCAGCTTAGGGAGCGGTTTGAACACTGAAGCTTTCTTT.

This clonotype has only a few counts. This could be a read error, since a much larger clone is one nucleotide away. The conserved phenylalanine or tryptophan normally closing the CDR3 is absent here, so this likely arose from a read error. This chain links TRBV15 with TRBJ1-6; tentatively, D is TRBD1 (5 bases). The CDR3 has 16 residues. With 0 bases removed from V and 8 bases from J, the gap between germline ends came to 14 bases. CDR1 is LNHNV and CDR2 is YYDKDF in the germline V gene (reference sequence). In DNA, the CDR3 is TGTGCCACCAGCAGAGATCGGGACCCCGGGGATTCACCCCTCCACCTT. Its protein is CATSRDRDPGDSPLHL.

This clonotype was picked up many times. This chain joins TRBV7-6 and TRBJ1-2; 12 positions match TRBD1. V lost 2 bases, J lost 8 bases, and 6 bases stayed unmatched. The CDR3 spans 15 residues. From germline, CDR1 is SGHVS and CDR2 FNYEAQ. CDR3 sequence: CASSLKTGTGGGYTF. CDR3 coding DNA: TGTGCCAGCAGCTTAAAAACCGGGACAGGGGGCGGCTACACCTTC.

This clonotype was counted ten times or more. The CDR3 reads CASTYPTVFAGNTIYF. DNA for the CDR3: TGTGCCAGCACCTATCCGACAGTTTTCGCTGGAAACACCATATATTTT. V gene TRBV6-1 combines with J gene TRBJ1-3; tentatively, D is TRBD1 (5 bases). V was pared by 7 bases and J by 2 bases, with 18 bases between. This CDR3 region has 16 residues. CDR1 is MNHNS, CDR2 SASEGT, per germline.

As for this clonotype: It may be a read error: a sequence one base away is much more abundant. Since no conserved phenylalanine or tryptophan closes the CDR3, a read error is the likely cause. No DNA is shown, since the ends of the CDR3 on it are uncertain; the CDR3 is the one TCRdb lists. This chain's CDR3 is CSAVGQGGQSA. The V gene is TRBV20-1, the J gene TRBJ2-7; the listed D gene, TRBD1, was not tested against the DNA. Ends included, the CDR3 has 11 residues. The germline V gene encodes CDR1 DFQATT and CDR2 SNEGSKA (reference sequence).

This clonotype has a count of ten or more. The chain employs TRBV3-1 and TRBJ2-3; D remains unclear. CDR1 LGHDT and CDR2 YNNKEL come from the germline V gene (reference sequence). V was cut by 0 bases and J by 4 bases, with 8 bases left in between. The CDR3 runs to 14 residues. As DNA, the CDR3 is TGTGCCAGCAGCCAAGAAGGGATATCAGATACGCAGTATTTT. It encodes CASSQEGISDTQYF.

This CDR3 reads CASSQVLLGDRKDRKTQYF. For the CDR3, the DNA is TGTGCCAGCAGCCAAGTATTGCTAGGGGACCGTAAGGATAGGAAGACCCAGTACTTC. The chain has TRBV4-2 and TRBJ2-5; the D call may be TRBD1 or TRBD2 (5 bases each). In germline, CDR1 is LGHNA, CDR2 YNFKEQ. V lost 1 base, J lost 6 bases, and 27 bases lay in between. This CDR3 comprises 19 residues.

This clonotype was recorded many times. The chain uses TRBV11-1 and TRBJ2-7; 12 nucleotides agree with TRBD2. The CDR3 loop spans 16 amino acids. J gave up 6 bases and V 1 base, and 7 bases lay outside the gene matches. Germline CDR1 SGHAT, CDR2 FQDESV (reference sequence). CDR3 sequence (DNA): TGTGCCAGCAGCTTAGGACTAGCGGGGGCCCGGGGCGAGCAGTACGTC. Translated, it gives CASSLGLAGARGEQYV.

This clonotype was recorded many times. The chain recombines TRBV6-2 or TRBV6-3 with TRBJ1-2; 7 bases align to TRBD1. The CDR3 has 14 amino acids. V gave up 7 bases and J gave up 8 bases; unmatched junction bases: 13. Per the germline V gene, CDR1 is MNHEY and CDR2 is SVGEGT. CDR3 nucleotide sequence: TGTGCCAGCACCATGACAGGGAGGTATTGGGGCTACACCTTC. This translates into CASTMTGRYWGYTF.

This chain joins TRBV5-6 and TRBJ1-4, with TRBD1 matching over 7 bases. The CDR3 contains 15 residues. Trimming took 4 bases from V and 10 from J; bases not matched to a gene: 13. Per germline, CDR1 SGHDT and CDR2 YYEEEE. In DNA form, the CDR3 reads TGTGCCAGCAGCACACTAGACAGGGCCCTAGGAAAACTGTTTTTT. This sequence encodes CASSTLDRALGKLFF.

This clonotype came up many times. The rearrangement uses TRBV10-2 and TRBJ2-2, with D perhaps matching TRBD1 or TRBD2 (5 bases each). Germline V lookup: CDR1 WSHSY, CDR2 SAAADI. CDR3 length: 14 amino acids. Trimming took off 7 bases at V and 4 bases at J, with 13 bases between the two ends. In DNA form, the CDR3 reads TGCGCCAGCACACGGGACCCTTCCACCGGGGAGCTGTTTTTT. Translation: CASTRDPSTGELFF.

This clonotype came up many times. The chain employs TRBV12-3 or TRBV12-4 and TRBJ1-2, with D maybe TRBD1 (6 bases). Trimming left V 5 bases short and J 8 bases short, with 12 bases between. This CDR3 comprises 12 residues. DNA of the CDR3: TGTGCCAGCAGTCGGAGGACAGACGGCTACACCTTC. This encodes CASSRRTDGYTF.

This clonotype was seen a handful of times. The CDR3 region is CASSLTTVGTEAFF. CDR3 DNA sequence: TGTGCCAGCAGCTTAACGACTGTCGGCACTGAAGCTTTCTTT. The V call is TRBV7-6, the J call TRBJ1-1, with D unresolved. The CDR3 is 14 amino acids. Trimming took 2 bases from V and 4 from J, leaving 11 bases between them. Per germline, CDR1 SGHVS and CDR2 FNYEAQ.

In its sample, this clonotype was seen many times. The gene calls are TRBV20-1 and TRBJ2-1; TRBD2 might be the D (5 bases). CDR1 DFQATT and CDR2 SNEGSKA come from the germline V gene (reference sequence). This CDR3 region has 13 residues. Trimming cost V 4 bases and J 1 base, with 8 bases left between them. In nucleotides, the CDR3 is TGCAGTGCTACGGGATTTTCCTACAATGAGCAGTTCTTC. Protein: CSATGFSYNEQFF.

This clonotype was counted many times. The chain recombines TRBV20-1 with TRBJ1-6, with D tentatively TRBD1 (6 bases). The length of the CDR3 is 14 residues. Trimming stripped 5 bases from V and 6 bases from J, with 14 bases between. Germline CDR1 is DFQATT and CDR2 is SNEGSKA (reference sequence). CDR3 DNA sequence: TGCAGTGCTCGTTCGGACAGTTCTAATTCACCCCTCCACTTT. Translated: CSARSDSSNSPLHF.

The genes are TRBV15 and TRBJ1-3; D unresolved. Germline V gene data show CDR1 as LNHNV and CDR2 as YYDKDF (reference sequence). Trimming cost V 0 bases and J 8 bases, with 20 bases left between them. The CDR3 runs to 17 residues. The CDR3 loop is CATSRDISRSGMYTIYF. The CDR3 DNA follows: TGTGCCACCAGCAGAGATATTAGCCGGTCGGGGATGTACACCATATATTTT.

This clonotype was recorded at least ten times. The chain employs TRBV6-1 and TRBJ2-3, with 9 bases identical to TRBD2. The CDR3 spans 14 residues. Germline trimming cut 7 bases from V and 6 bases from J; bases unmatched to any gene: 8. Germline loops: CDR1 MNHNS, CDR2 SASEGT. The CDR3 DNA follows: TGTGCCAGCACCGAGGGCGGGGGGGAGGATACGCAGTATTTT. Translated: CASTEGGGEDTQYF.

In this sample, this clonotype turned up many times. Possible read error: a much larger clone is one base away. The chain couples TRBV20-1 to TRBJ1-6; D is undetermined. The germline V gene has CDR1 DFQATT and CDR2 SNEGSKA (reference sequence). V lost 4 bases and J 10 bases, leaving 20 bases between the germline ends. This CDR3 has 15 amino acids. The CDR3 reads CSATSIGLRSSPLHF. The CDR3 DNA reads TGCAGTGCTACGTCCATCGGGTTGCGATCGTCACCCCTCCACTTT.

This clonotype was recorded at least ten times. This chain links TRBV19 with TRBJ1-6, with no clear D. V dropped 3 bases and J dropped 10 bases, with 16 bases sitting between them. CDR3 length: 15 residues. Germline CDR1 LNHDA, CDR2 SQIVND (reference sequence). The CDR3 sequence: CASSIKEAEKSPLHF. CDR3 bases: TGTGCCAGTAGTATTAAAGAGGCAGAGAAGTCACCCCTCCACTTT.

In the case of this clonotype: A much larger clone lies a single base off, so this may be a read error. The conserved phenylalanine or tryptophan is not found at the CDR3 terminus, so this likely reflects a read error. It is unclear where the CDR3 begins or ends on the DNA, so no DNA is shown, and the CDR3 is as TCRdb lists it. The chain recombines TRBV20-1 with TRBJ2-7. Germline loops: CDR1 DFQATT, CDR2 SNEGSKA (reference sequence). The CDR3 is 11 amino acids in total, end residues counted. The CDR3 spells CSARWGYEQSL.

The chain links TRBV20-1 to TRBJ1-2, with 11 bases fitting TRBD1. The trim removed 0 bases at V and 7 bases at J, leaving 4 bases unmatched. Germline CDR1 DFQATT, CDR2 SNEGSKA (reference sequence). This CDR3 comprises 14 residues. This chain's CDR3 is CSAREGQGVSGYTF. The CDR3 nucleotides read TGCAGTGCTAGAGAGGGACAGGGGGTCAGTGGCTACACCTTC.

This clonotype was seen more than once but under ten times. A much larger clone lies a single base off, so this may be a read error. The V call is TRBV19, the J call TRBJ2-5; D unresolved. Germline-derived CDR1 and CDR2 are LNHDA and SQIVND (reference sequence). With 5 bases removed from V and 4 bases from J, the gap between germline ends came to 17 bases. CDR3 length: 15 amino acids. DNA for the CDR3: TGTGCCAGTAGTCAAAACCGGGCCACCCGAGAGACCCAGTACTTC. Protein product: CASSQNRATRETQYF.